Listed below are T cell receptor beta chains from one sample, sequenced in a study of OX40 agonist ivuxolimab in advanced cancers. Profiling relied on immunoSEQ multiplex PCR, and the TCRdb table lists in-frame clones only, not all of them. The profile shows about 50,000 clones, roughly three quarters of them singletons. Here the sequenced sample was CD4+ or CD8+ T cells sorted from blood, taken in a trial of the OX40 agonist ivuxolimab. All receptors come from an adult with an advanced solid tumor such as melanoma, head and neck, liver or kidney cancer. Each CDR3 is given with its conserved first and last residue. The D gene is left open where the match is weak. Expanded clones get a size class; other rows say once, few or many, or leave the size out.

>-|TRBV5-3|-|TRBJ1-2
TGTGCCAGAAGTCCGCCCCGGACCGGAAACTATGGCTACACCTTC
CARSPPRTGNYGYTF
>-|TRBV6-5|-|TRBJ2-3
TGTGCCAGCAGTTACTCGTACGGGGGGCCAGATACGCAGTATTTT
CASSYSYGGPDTQYF
>once|TRBV7-9|-|TRBJ1-5
TGTGCCAGCAGCCTATCCCAAGGGCAGCCCCAGCATTTT
CASSLSQGQPQHF
>-|TRBV4-1|-|TRBJ1-6
TGCGCCAGCAGCCCTATTGGGGGGACTGGAAATTCACCCCTCCACTTT
CASSPIGGTGNSPLHF
>-|TRBV19|TRBD2|TRBJ2-3
TGTGCCAGTAGTATAGAGGCGACTAGCGATACGCAGTATTTT
CASSIEATSDTQYF
>-|TRBV28|-|TRBJ2-1
TGTGCCAGCAGTTCCCTCTTCCCCGACGGTCGTGACGGGGAGTTCTTC
CASSSLFPDGRDGEFF
>-|TRBV7-2|TRBD1|TRBJ1-2
TGTGCCAGCAGCTTAGTAGGCGGGACAGGGGGTTTGGGCTACACCTTC
CASSLVGGTGGLGYTF
>-|TRBV7-2|TRBD1|TRBJ1-4
TGTGCCAGCAGCTTAGCAGGGGGCGGGACTAATGAAAAACTGTTTTTT
CASSLAGGGTNEKLFF
>-|TRBV6-6|-|TRBJ1-5
TGTGCCACCCGTGACCTTCGGGGGTATCAATCCCAGCATTTT
CATRDLRGYQSQHF
>once|TRBV15|-|TRBJ1-2
TGTGCCACCAGCAGAGGGGGAGCTGTAGACTTTGGCTACACCTTC
CATSRGGAVDFGYTF
>-|TRBV7-9|TRBD1|TRBJ2-7
TGTGCCAGCAGCCCCCGGGGACAGGGGGCGGTCGACGAGCAGTACTTC
CASSPRGQGAVDEQYF
>-|TRBV15|-|TRBJ1-2
TGTGCCACCAGCAGAACCGACATAGGGCGAACCAATGGCTACACCTTC
CATSRTDIGRTNGYTF
>-|TRBV7-8|TRBD2|TRBJ2-7
TGTGCCAGCAGCCCAATCGGGGGGGGCTACGAGCAGTACTTC
CASSPIGGGYEQYF
>-|TRBV29-1|-|TRBJ2-5
TGCAGCGTTGAGGAGGGGAGGGAGACCCAGTACTTC
CSVEEGRETQYF